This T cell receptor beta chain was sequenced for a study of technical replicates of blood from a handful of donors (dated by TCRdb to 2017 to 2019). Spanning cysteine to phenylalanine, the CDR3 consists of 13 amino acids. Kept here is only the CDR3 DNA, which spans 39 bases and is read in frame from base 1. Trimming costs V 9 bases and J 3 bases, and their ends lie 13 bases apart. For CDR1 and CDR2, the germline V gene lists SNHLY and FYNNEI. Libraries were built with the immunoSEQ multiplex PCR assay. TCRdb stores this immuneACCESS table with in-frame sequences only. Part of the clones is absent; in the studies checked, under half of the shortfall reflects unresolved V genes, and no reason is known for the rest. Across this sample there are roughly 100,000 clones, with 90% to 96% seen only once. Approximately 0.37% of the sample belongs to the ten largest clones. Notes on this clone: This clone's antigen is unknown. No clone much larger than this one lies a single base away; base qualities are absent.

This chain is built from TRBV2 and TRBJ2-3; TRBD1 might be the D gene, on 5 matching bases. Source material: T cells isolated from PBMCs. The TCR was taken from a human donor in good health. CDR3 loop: CASDNRMTDTQYF. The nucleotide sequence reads TGTGCCAGTGATAACAGGATGACAGATACGCAGTATTTT.